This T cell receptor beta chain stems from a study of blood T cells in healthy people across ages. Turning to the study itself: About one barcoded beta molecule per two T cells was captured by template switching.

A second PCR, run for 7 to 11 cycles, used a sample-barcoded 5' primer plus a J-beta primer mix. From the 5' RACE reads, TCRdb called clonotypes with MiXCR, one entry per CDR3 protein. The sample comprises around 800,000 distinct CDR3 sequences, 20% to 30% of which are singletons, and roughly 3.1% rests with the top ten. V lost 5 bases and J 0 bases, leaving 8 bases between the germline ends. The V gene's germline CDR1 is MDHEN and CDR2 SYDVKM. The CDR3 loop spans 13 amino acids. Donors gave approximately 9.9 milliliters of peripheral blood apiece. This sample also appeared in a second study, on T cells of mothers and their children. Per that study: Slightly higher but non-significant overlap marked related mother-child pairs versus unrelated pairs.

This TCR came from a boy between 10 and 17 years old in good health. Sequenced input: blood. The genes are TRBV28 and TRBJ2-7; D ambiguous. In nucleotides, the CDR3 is TGTGCCAGCAGTCGACCGGCCTCCTACGAGCAGTACTTC. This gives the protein CASSRPASYEQYF.